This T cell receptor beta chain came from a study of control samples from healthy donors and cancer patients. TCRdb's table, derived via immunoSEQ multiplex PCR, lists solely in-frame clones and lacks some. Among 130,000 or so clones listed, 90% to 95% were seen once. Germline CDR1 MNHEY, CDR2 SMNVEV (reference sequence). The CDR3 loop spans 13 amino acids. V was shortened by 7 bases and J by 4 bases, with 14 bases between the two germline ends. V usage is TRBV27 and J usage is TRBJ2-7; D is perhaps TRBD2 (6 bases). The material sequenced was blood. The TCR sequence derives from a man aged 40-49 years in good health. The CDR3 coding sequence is TGTGCCAGCAAGAGGGGTAGCGGATACGAGCAGTACTTC. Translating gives CASKRGSGYEQYF.